The rows below give T cell receptor beta chains drawn from one sample of a study of cytomegalovirus exposure and HLA in healthy donors. Method: immunoSEQ multiplex PCR; TCRdb's copy keeps in-frame clones and lacks some. The sample yields 130,000 or so clones, roughly 70% seen once. The sequencing sample was made of PBMCs. The receptors were sampled from a man aged 40-55 years in good health and CMV-seropositive. Each CDR3 is given with its conserved first and last residue. The D gene is left open where the match is weak. Some rows have no size entry. The others give once, few or many, or a class for an expanded clone.

d_call clone_size j_call v_call cdr3_nt cdr3_aa
TRBD1 - TRBJ1-6 TRBV2 TGTGCCAGCATTGGGACAGCTAGGAATTCACCCCTCCACTTT CASIGTARNSPLHF
- - TRBJ2-7 TRBV14 TGTGCCAGCAGCCAAGACTCGGTGTACGAGCAGTACTTC CASSQDSVYEQYF
TRBD1 medium-sized TRBJ1-1 TRBV27 TGTGCCAGCATCGTCCGTCGTCAGGACAGGGCGACTGAAGCTTTCTTT CASIVRRQDRATEAFF
TRBD2 - TRBJ2-7 TRBV2 TGTGCCAGCAGCCCCGGACTAGCGGGAATACACGAGCAGTACTTC CASSPGLAGIHEQYF
- once TRBJ2-1 TRBV11-2 TGTGCCAGCAGCGTTAGCGGAAACGAATACAATGAGCAGTTCTTC CASSVSGNEYNEQFF
- - TRBJ1-1 TRBV6-5 TGTGCCAGCAGTTACTCTTGGGTCAGGGAAGCTTTCTTT CASSYSWVREAFF
- - TRBJ2-1 TRBV14 TGTGCCAGCAGCCCCTATAGCAGGGGGGCCAAGGACAATGAGCAGTTCTTC CASSPYSRGAKDNEQFF
- - TRBJ2-3 TRBV30 TGTGCCTGGAATAGGGGGACAGATACGCAGTATTTT CAWNRGTDTQYF
TRBD2 - TRBJ2-2 TRBV5-4 TGTGCCAGCAGCTTGGTGGCTAGCGGGAGCACCGGGGAGCTGTTTTTT CASSLVASGSTGELFF
- - TRBJ1-2 TRBV27 TGTGCCAGCAGTTTTTACAGGGATCGTGGCTACACCTTC CASSFYRDRGYTF
- - TRBJ2-7 TRBV11-2 TGTGCCAGCAGCTTAACCAGGGCCTACGAGCAGTACTTC CASSLTRAYEQYF
TRBD1 - TRBJ1-2 TRBV28 TGTGCCAGCAGTTTCCCCTCGGGACAGCAATCTAGCTACACCTTC CASSFPSGQQSSYTF
TRBD1 once TRBJ1-1 TRBV5-1 TGCGCCAGCAGCTTTCCAGGGGGCGGCACTGAAGCTTTCTTT CASSFPGGGTEAFF
TRBD1 - TRBJ1-4 TRBV29-1 TGCAGCGTTGATAGGACAGGGAATAATGAAAAACTGTTTTTT CSVDRTGNNEKLFF
- few TRBJ2-7 TRBV21-1 TGTGCCGCCCTCCGGGTTCCACCCTACGAGCAGTACTTC CAALRVPPYEQYF
- - TRBJ2-7 TRBV5-8 TGTGCCAGCAGCTTGGACTATTGGCAGGGAAACTACGAGCAGTACTTC CASSLDYWQGNYEQYF
TRBD1 - TRBJ1-1 TRBV7-9 TGTGCCAGCAGCTCCAAGGGACAGGGGAGAATGAACACTGAAGCTTTCTTT CASSSKGQGRMNTEAFF
- - TRBJ2-4 TRBV2 TGTGCCAGCAGTGATGGGACCGCGGGGATTCAGTACTTC CASSDGTAGIQYF
- - TRBJ1-5 TRBV2 TGTGCCAGCAGTGTAGGGGGAACCAATCAGCCCCAGCATTTT CASSVGGTNQPQHF
TRBD2 - TRBJ2-7 TRBV5-1 TGCGCCAGCAGCTTGGTACCTAGCGGATCCCTCTACGAGCAGTACTTC CASSLVPSGSLYEQYF
- - TRBJ1-5 TRBV2 TGTGCCAGTCGACCTGACGGACAGCGCAATCAGCCCCAGCATTTT CASRPDGQRNQPQHF
TRBD1 few TRBJ1-5 TRBV30 TGTGCCTGGAGTACAGGGGGCAATCAGCCCCAGCATTTT CAWSTGGNQPQHF
TRBD2 - TRBJ2-7 TRBV5-1 TGCGCCAGCAGCTTGAGGGAGGGCCCCTACGAGCAGTACTTC CASSLREGPYEQYF
TRBD1 - TRBJ1-5 TRBV6-1 TGTGCCAGCAGTTCCGGGACAGGGAACAATCAGCCCCAGCATTTT CASSSGTGNNQPQHF
- - TRBJ2-7 TRBV2 TGTGCCAGCAGTGTAGGCAGAAACTACGAGCAGTACTTC CASSVGRNYEQYF
- - TRBJ1-2 TRBV5-4 TGTGCCAGCAGCTTACCGGGACTCCAAAACGGGGGCTACACCTTC CASSLPGLQNGGYTF
TRBD1 once TRBJ1-2 TRBV6-5 TGTGCCAGCAGTTACTCGAGGGGGCTTAGGAGCTACACCTTC CASSYSRGLRSYTF